This T cell receptor beta chain was identified in a study of cytomegalovirus exposure and HLA in healthy donors. General observations from the study: Earlier analysis yielded a pattern in which most TCR beta V segments were productive about 90% or about 30% of the time. Later findings reportedly placed an Asian-associated ancestry cluster below the roughly 730-donor mean for N-insertions.

Amplification used 60 Vbeta primers and 13 Jbeta primers. Sequencing was performed with immunoSEQ multiplex PCR; in TCRdb, only in-frame clones are kept and a portion is missing. The sample holds roughly 150,000 clones, approximately 80% seen once. A word on this clone: The antigen is not known.

CDR1 is SGDLS, CDR2 YYNGEE, per germline. V gave up 0 bases and J gave up 4 bases, with 4 bases separating them. The CDR3 has 12 amino acids. The chain is built from TRBV9 and TRBJ1-2; D gene uncertain. The sequenced sample was PBMCs. The receptor was derived from a woman aged 40 to 50 in good health and CMV-seronegative. CDR3 loop: CASSVDSYGYTF. As DNA, the CDR3 is TGTGCCAGCAGCGTAGACTCCTATGGCTACACCTTC. Full variable domain (remainder filled in from reference TRBV9 and TRBJ1-2): DSGVTQTPKHLITATGQRVTLRCSPRSGDLSVYWYQQSLDQGLQFLIQYYNGEERAKGNILERFSAQQFPDLHSELNLSSLELGDSALYFCASSVDSYGYTFGSGTRLTVV.